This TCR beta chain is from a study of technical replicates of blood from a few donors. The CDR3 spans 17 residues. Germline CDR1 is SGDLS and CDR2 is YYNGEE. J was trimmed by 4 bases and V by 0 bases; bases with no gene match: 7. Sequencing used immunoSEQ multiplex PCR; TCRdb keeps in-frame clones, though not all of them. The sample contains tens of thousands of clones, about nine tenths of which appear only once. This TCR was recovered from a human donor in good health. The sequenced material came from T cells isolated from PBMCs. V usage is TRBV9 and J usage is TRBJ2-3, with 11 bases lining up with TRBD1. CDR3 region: CASSVGGQGASADTQYF. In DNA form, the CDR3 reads TGTGCCAGCAGCGTAGGAGGACAGGGGGCTTCGGCAGATACGCAGTATTTT. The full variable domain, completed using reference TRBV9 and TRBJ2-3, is DSGVTQTPKHLITATGQRVTLRCSPRSGDLSVYWYQQSLDQGLQFLIQYYNGEERAKGNILERFSAQQFPDLHSELNLSSLELGDSALYFCASSVGGQGASADTQYFGPGTRLTVL.